Each of the 12 T cell receptor beta chains below was sequenced from the same sample in a study of blood T cell repertoires in COVID-19. Sequencing used immunoSEQ multiplex PCR; TCRdb keeps in-frame clones, though not all of them. The table has about 130,000 clones, about 83% seen once. Sequencing input: peripheral blood. The receptors come from a middle-aged man with active or convalescent COVID-19.

This clone occurred once. J is TRBJ1-4 and V is TRBV18; D may be TRBD1 (6 bases). Trimming stripped 3 bases from V and 4 bases from J, with 12 bases between. Germline V gene lookup returns CDR1 KGHSH and CDR2 LQKENI. The CDR3 length is 15 residues. The DNA of the CDR3 is TGTGCCAGCTCACCGAACAGGGCTGATAATGAAAAACTGTTTTTT. Translation: CASSPNRADNEKLFF.

This chain links TRBV5-1 with TRBJ2-6; 14 bases agree with TRBD2. Germline V CDR1 and CDR2: SGHRS, YFSETQ. CDR3 length: 19 amino acids. V lost 4 bases, J lost 0 bases, and 6 bases stayed unmatched. In DNA form, the CDR3 reads TGCGCCAGCAGCCTTTGGACTAGCGGGGGGAACTCTGGGGCCAACGTCCTGACTTTC. It codes for CASSLWTSGGNSGANVLTF.

The chain links TRBV3-1 (or the pseudogene TRBV3-2) to TRBJ2-7; 12 bases align to TRBD1. The CDR3 loop spans 18 amino acids. Germline V gene data show CDR1 as LGHDT and CDR2 as YNNKEL (reference sequence). The junction had 11 bases not matched to a gene; V was cut back by 1 base and J by 4 bases. The CDR3 DNA sequence: TGTGCCAGCAGCCAAGTCGCCGGGACAGGGGGCGAAACATACGAGCAGTACTTC. Encoded protein: CASSQVAGTGGETYEQYF.

CDR3 sequence (DNA): TGTGCCAGCAGTGACCTGTCGCCGCGGACGGGGGGCGAGACCCAGTACTTC. Translated, it gives CASSDLSPRTGGETQYF. V is TRBV6-4 and J is TRBJ2-5; weak D call: TRBD2 (7 bases). The V and J ends lost 2 bases and 5 bases respectively, with 21 bases between them. The CDR3 totals 17 residues. CDR1 is MRHNA, CDR2 SNTAGT, per germline.

V usage is TRBV6-2 or TRBV6-3 and J usage is TRBJ2-7; 8 nucleotides match TRBD1. The germline gives CDR1 MNHEY, CDR2 SVGEGT. V was pared by 6 bases and J by 7 bases, with 14 bases of the junction left unmatched. The CDR3 is 15 amino acids. The CDR3 DNA reads as TGTGCCAGCAGCCCCGGACAGGGAAGGGTTATGGAGCAGTACTTC. Translated: CASSPGQGRVMEQYF.

This CDR3 reads CASAIAGGGNEQFF. The CDR3 nucleotides read TGTGCCAGCGCAATCGCGGGGGGTGGCAATGAGCAGTTCTTC. The chain uses TRBV3-1 (or the pseudogene TRBV3-2) and TRBJ2-1; TRBD2 aligns across 8 bases. Germline trimming cut 8 bases from V and 6 bases from J; bases unmatched to any gene: 9. There are 14 residues in the CDR3. The germline CDR1 and CDR2 sequences are LGHDT and YNNKEL (reference sequence).

The chain combines TRBV12-3 or TRBV12-4 with TRBJ1-3; 7 positions agree with TRBD1. V lost 6 bases, J lost 10 bases, and 3 bases stayed unmatched. The CDR3 covers 11 residues. CDR3 sequence reads: CASSPDRTIYF. CDR3 DNA sequence: TGTGCCAGCAGCCCGGACAGGACCATATATTTT.

V and J are TRBV6-6 and TRBJ2-7; TRBD1 agrees at 11 bases. Germline loops: CDR1 MNHNY, CDR2 SVGAGI (reference sequence). This CDR3 contains 16 residues. The ends lost 0 bases at V and 3 bases at J; junction bases unmatched: 4. The CDR3: CASSYSRTGGNYEQYF. CDR3 sequence (DNA): TGTGCCAGCAGTTACTCTAGGACAGGGGGCAACTACGAGCAGTACTTC.

This clone has only a few counts. The J gene is TRBJ1-3, the V gene TRBV11-1, with 7 bases identical to TRBD1. This CDR3 has 15 residues. Germline CDR1 is SGHAT and CDR2 is FQDESV (reference sequence). With 5 bases clipped from V and 0 bases from J, the junction kept 4 bases outside the gene matches. CDR3 loop: CASSVTGDSGNTIYF. In nucleotides, the CDR3 is TGTGCCAGCAGCGTCACAGGGGACTCTGGAAACACCATATATTTT.

The chain links TRBV19 to TRBJ1-1; 7 bases are a match to TRBD1. The CDR3 is made up of 14 amino acids. Germline V gene sequence: CDR1 LNHDA, CDR2 SQIVND (reference sequence). V gave up 3 bases and J gave up 5 bases; unmatched junction bases: 6. CDR3 in amino acids: CASSIKGARTEAFF. The CDR3, as DNA: TGTGCCAGTAGTATCAAGGGGGCGAGGACTGAAGCTTTCTTT. The full variable domain, completed using reference TRBV19 and TRBJ1-1, is DGGITQSPKYLFRKEGQNVTLSCEQNLNHDAMYWYRQDPGQGLRLIYYSQIVNDFQKGDIAEGYSVSREKKESFPLTVTSAQKNPTAFYLCASSIKGARTEAFFGQGTRLTVV.

In this sample, this clone turned up once. The chain employs TRBV2 and TRBJ1-5; D unresolved. The CDR3 sequence is 13 residues long. Germline assignment: CDR1 SNHLY and CDR2 FYNNEI. Trimming pared 2 bases from V and 5 bases from J, leaving 7 bases between. The CDR3 sequence: CASSESRDQPQHF. CDR3 coding DNA: TGTGCCAGCAGTGAATCCCGGGATCAGCCCCAGCATTTT.

This rearrangement joins TRBV10-3 to TRBJ2-5, with 10 bases aligning to TRBD2. V was clipped by 6 bases and J by 5 bases; unmatched bases: 12. Germline assignment: CDR1 ENHRY and CDR2 SYGVKD. The CDR3 has 16 residues. The CDR3 spells CAIRTGTGLATETQYF. The CDR3 region has the DNA TGTGCCATCAGAACAGGCACGGGACTAGCGACGGAGACCCAGTACTTC.